These 27 T cell receptor beta chains were sequenced from one sample in a study of blood T cell repertoires in COVID-19. The data were produced by immunoSEQ multiplex PCR, yet TCRdb's version contains in-frame clones alone and is incomplete. The table includes a few hundred thousand clones, 90% detected once. Sequencing used peripheral blood. The receptors were sampled from a woman in her sixties or seventies with COVID-19, enrolled during active disease.

The rearrangement joins TRBV7-6 to TRBJ1-2, with a weak D call TRBD1 (5 bases). Germline lookup yields CDR1 SGHVS and CDR2 FNYEAQ. Trimming took off 3 bases at V and 7 bases at J, with 9 bases between the two ends. This CDR3 is 12 amino acids long. As DNA, the CDR3 is TGTGCCAGCAGCTTTCGGCAGGGTGGCTACACCTTC. Its protein product is CASSFRQGGYTF.

This clone was detected once. V is TRBV5-8 and J is TRBJ2-5, with D perhaps matching TRBD2 (6 bases). Trimming removed 9 bases at V and 2 bases at J, with 26 bases between. The CDR3 spans 17 residues. Germline loops: CDR1 SGHTS, CDR2 YDEGEE. The CDR3 DNA reads TGTGCCATGTTCCCGGGACTCCCCGGGAGCAAACAAGAGACCCAGTACTTC. This gives the protein CAMFPGLPGSKQETQYF. The entire variable domain, with the rest obtained from reference TRBV5-8 and TRBJ2-5, is as follows: EAGVTQSPTHLIKTRGQQATLRCSPISGHTSVYWYQQALGLGLQFLLWYDEGEERNRGNFPPRFSGRQFPNYSSELNVNALELEDSALYLCAMFPGLPGSKQETQYFGPGTRLLVL.

The chain recombines TRBV4-1 with TRBJ1-2; D call uncertain. Germline CDR1 and CDR2: MGHRA and YSYEKL. Trimming pared 0 bases from V and 0 bases from J, leaving 5 bases between. The CDR3 totals 14 residues. The CDR3 nucleotides read TGCGCCAGCAGCCAAGACCCGGCTAACTATGGCTACACCTTC. It is translated as CASSQDPANYGYTF.

In its sample, this clone was seen once. This sequence joins TRBV19 and TRBJ1-1; TRBD1 might be the D (6 bases). Trimming took 5 bases from V and 3 from J, leaving 19 bases between them. This CDR3 region has 16 residues. CDR1 is LNHDA and CDR2 is SQIVND in the germline V gene (reference sequence). The CDR3 spells CASSEQGRGKDTEAFF. CDR3 sequence (DNA): TGTGCCAGTAGTGAACAGGGTCGGGGAAAGGACACTGAAGCTTTCTTT.

This chain joins TRBV4-1 and TRBJ1-1, with D perhaps matching TRBD1 (6 bases). V was trimmed by 4 bases and J by 1 base, leaving 16 bases between them. Germline assignment: CDR1 MGHRA and CDR2 YSYEKL. The CDR3 contains 16 residues. The CDR3 here is CASSLSGGPENTEAFF. The CDR3 DNA reads TGCGCCAGCAGCCTCTCCGGGGGGCCAGAGAACACTGAAGCTTTCTTT.

This chain uses TRBV2 with TRBJ1-2, with D perhaps matching TRBD1 (5 bases). Trimming stripped 2 bases from V and 0 bases from J, with 25 bases between. Germline loops: CDR1 SNHLY, CDR2 FYNNEI. The CDR3 covers 20 residues. The CDR3 sequence is CASSESYIRDRSLANYGYTF. Written as DNA, the CDR3 is TGTGCCAGCAGTGAAAGTTATATTAGAGACAGAAGCCTAGCTAACTATGGCTACACCTTC.

This chain connects TRBV19 to TRBJ1-2; 7 nucleotides agree with TRBD1. Germline CDR1 reads LNHDA; CDR2 reads SQIVND (reference sequence). J gave up 4 bases and V 5 bases, and 7 bases lay outside the gene matches. The length of the CDR3 is 14 residues. The CDR3 is CASSGQTGAYGYTF. DNA for the CDR3: TGTGCCAGTAGTGGCCAAACAGGGGCCTATGGCTACACCTTC.

A few counts support this clone. The chain recombines TRBV9 with TRBJ1-5, with 7 bases fitting TRBD1. The trim removed 8 bases at V and 5 bases at J, leaving 10 bases unmatched. The CDR3 contains 14 residues. Germline V lookup: CDR1 SGDLS, CDR2 YYNGEE. The CDR3 sequence is CASTRGTNYQPQHF. The CDR3 coding sequence is TGTGCCAGTACCAGGGGGACCAACTATCAGCCCCAGCATTTT.

This chain joins TRBV6-5 and TRBJ2-7; 8 nucleotides align to TRBD1. CDR1 is MNHEY and CDR2 is SVGAGI in the germline V gene. V lost 6 bases and J lost 5; bases outside the gene matches: 9. The CDR3 extends over 14 amino acids. The CDR3 loop is CASSIPGQGHEQYF. CDR3 nucleotides: TGTGCCAGCAGCATACCAGGACAGGGCCACGAGCAGTACTTC.

The V gene is TRBV7-2, the J gene TRBJ1-4, with no clear D. Germline lookup yields CDR1 SGHTA and CDR2 FQGNSA. V was cut by 3 bases and J by 0 bases, with 20 bases left in between. CDR3 length: 19 amino acids. The CDR3 sequence: CASSFDKPQHVTTNEKLFF. The CDR3 DNA is TGTGCCAGCAGCTTCGACAAGCCCCAGCATGTGACAACTAATGAAAAACTGTTTTTT.

The chain links TRBV18 to TRBJ1-5; 8 nucleotides agree with TRBD1. The V segment lost 6 bases and the J segment 7 bases; nucleotides outside the gene matches: 8. The germline V gene has CDR1 KGHSH and CDR2 LQKENI. This CDR3 region has 14 residues. The CDR3 coding sequence is TGTGCCAGCTCTCCGGGACAGGCTGGGCAGCCCCAGCATTTT. Translating gives CASSPGQAGQPQHF.

The genes are TRBV6-5 and TRBJ1-6; 7 bases are a match to TRBD1. Germline V gives CDR1 MNHEY, CDR2 SVGAGI. Unmatched junction bases numbered 8, after V lost 8 bases and J lost 10 bases. The CDR3 spans 13 residues. Written as DNA, the CDR3 is TGTGCCAGCGCCGAGACCAGGGGGTCACCCCTCCACTTT. Translation gives CASAETRGSPLHF.

This rearrangement joins TRBV7-9 to TRBJ1-5; D gene unclear. The CDR3 covers 14 residues. V lost 3 bases to trimming and J lost 7 bases, with 13 bases between them. Germline CDR1 and CDR2: SEHNR and FQNEAQ (reference sequence). CDR3 sequence reads: CASSFLANSQPQHF. The CDR3 DNA reads TGTGCCAGCAGCTTCCTTGCTAATAGCCAGCCCCAGCATTTT. Based on the CDR3 plus reference TRBV7-9 and TRBJ1-5, the full variable domain is DTGVSQNPRHKITKRGQNVTFRCDPISEHNRLYWYRQTLGQGPEFLTYFQNEAQLEKSRLLSDRFSAERPKGSFSTLEIQRTEQGDSAMYLCASSFLANSQPQHFGDGTRLSIL.

The table lists this clone with a few counts. The chain links TRBV7-9 to TRBJ1-4, with TRBD1 matching over 8 bases. This CDR3 spans 18 amino acids. The germline V gene encodes CDR1 SEHNR and CDR2 FQNEAQ (reference sequence). The V segment lost 8 bases and the J segment 7 bases; nucleotides outside the gene matches: 21. The CDR3 loop is CASGAYGTGHGHGEKLFF. The CDR3, as DNA: TGTGCCAGCGGAGCTTATGGGACAGGTCATGGGCATGGTGAAAAACTGTTTTTT.

The V call is TRBV6-5, the J call TRBJ2-1; D perhaps matches TRBD1 (6 bases). Looked up from germline, CDR1 is MNHEY and CDR2 is SVGAGI. Trimming took off 4 bases at V and 7 bases at J, with 11 bases between the two ends. The CDR3 is made up of 13 amino acids. CDR3 bases: TGTGCCAGCAGTTCCAAAACAGGGAATGAGCAGTTCTTC. Translated: CASSSKTGNEQFF.

The rearrangement links TRBV5-4 to TRBJ2-2; 7 nucleotides align to TRBD1. With V trimmed by 0 bases and J by 6 bases, 8 bases remained unmatched. Germline loops: CDR1 SGHNT, CDR2 YYREEE (reference sequence). The CDR3 is made up of 16 amino acids. DNA for the CDR3: TGTGCCAGCAGCTTGGTGCTAGGGGGCTCCCCCGGGGAGCTGTTTTTT. Translated: CASSLVLGGSPGELFF.

The gene calls are TRBV10-1 and TRBJ1-1; no reliable D call. The CDR3 runs 15 residues. Germline-derived CDR1 and CDR2 are WNHNN and SYGVQD (reference sequence). The V end was cut by 7 bases, the J end by 0 bases, with 15 bases between. The CDR3 bases are TGCGCCAGCACGAGCATCGTCGAAATGAACACTGAAGCTTTCTTT. This sequence encodes CASTSIVEMNTEAFF.

The chain combines TRBV14 with TRBJ2-3; 9 bases fit TRBD2. The germline V gene encodes CDR1 SGHDN and CDR2 FVKESK. The J segment lost 1 base and the V segment lost 0 bases, leaving 11 bases of the junction unmatched. The CDR3 has 19 amino acids. CDR3 sequence reads: CASSQDLGGGALRTDTQYF. CDR3 DNA: TGTGCCAGCAGCCAAGATCTCGGCGGGGGGGCCCTCCGCACAGATACGCAGTATTTT.

V gene TRBV7-9 combines with J gene TRBJ2-7, with 8 bases identical to TRBD1. CDR3 length: 14 residues. The J segment lost 3 bases and the V segment lost 6 bases, leaving 7 bases of the junction unmatched. Germline assignment: CDR1 SEHNR and CDR2 FQNEAQ (reference sequence). This CDR3 reads CASRKGQGNYEQYF. The CDR3 coding sequence is TGTGCCAGCAGAAAAGGACAGGGAAACTACGAGCAGTACTTC.

The rearrangement uses TRBV5-8 and TRBJ1-5, with a possible D match to TRBD1 (6 bases). The V gene lost 3 bases and the J gene lost 7 bases, with 17 bases spanning the gap. This CDR3 is 15 amino acids long. Germline CDR1 is SGHTS and CDR2 is YDEGEE. CDR3 DNA sequence: TGTGCCAGCAGCTCACAGGGAATTAGTGGACAGCCCCAGCATTTT. It yields the protein CASSSQGISGQPQHF.

CDR3: CASSPQGGTEAFF. In nucleotides, the CDR3 is TGTGCCAGCAGCCCACAGGGAGGGACTGAAGCTTTCTTT. J is TRBJ1-1 and V is TRBV6-2 or TRBV6-3; D is possibly TRBD1 (6 bases). V shed 6 bases and J shed 5 bases, with 13 bases lying between them. Germline CDR1 and CDR2: MNHEY and SVGEGT. There are 13 residues in the CDR3.

This chain links TRBV7-9 with TRBJ2-3; TRBD1 agrees at 8 bases. V was clipped by 0 bases and J by 4 bases; unmatched bases: 6. This CDR3 region has 16 residues. CDR1 is SEHNR, CDR2 FQNEAQ, per germline (reference sequence). The CDR3 region is CASSLAETGDSDTQYF. DNA of the CDR3: TGTGCCAGCAGCTTAGCTGAGACAGGGGATTCAGATACGCAGTATTTT.

This clone showed up just once. The V gene is TRBV9, the J gene TRBJ1-3; D is possibly TRBD1 (5 bases). V was pared by 7 bases and J by 2 bases, with 10 bases between. CDR1 is SGDLS, CDR2 YYNGEE, per germline. This CDR3 contains 13 residues. The CDR3 DNA sequence: TGTGCCAGCTGGGGGGGAGCTGGAAACACCATATATTTT. Encoded protein: CASWGGAGNTIYF.

The V gene is TRBV5-1, the J gene TRBJ1-3; D ambiguous. Germline V gene sequence: CDR1 SGHRS, CDR2 YFSETQ. V was shortened by 4 bases and J by 0 bases, with 11 bases between the two germline ends. The CDR3 length is 15 residues. The CDR3 loop reads CASSPRAGSGNTIYF. In nucleotides, the CDR3 is TGCGCCAGCAGCCCCCGCGCGGGCTCTGGAAACACCATATATTTT. Full variable domain (remainder filled in from reference TRBV5-1 and TRBJ1-3): KAGVTQTPRYLIKTRGQQVTLSCSPISGHRSVSWYQQTPGQGLQFLFEYFSETQRNKGNFPGRFSGRQFSNSRSEMNVSTLELGDSALYLCASSPRAGSGNTIYFGEGSWLTVV.

V and J are TRBV3-1 (or the pseudogene TRBV3-2) and TRBJ1-4; 9 positions match TRBD1. Trimming cost V 3 bases and J 7 bases; bases outside gene matches: 9. In germline, CDR1 is LGHDT, CDR2 YNNKEL (reference sequence). The CDR3 is made up of 16 amino acids. In nucleotides, the CDR3 is TGTGCCAGCAGCCACTTCATACAGGGGGCGCGTGAAAAACTGTTTTTT. Its translation is CASSHFIQGAREKLFF.

CDR3 bases: TGTGCCAGCAGTCAGAGTTCTGAAGCTTTCTTT. It is translated as CASSQSSEAFF. The chain couples TRBV6-6 to TRBJ1-1; D unclear. Germline CDR1 reads MNHNY; CDR2 reads SVGAGI (reference sequence). The CDR3 has 11 residues. V was trimmed by 5 bases and J by 6 bases, leaving 7 bases between them.

The V call is TRBV7-2, the J call TRBJ2-7, with D unclear. This CDR3 region has 12 residues. V was shortened by 2 bases and J by 9 bases, with 11 bases between the two germline ends. Germline CDR1 reads SGHTA; CDR2 reads FQGNSA. The CDR3 sequence is CASSLMASGQYF. CDR3 DNA sequence: TGTGCCAGCAGCTTAATGGCCTCTGGGCAGTACTTC.